This TCR beta chain was captured by sequencing in a study of T cell responses to AZD1222 COVID-19 vaccine. Findings and caveats of the study: Unmutated regions of variants are reportedly targeted by nearly half of spike-specific TCRs. Most donors were white British and more were female, and clonal diversity was possibly underestimated. Once two AZD1222 doses were given, Spike-specific TCR breadth and depth went up. Seropositive AZD1222 recipients at baseline numbered only five or six.

Concerning this clone itself: Its antigen is currently unknown.

Produced via immunoSEQ multiplex PCR; TCRdb's table is partial and in-frame only. The profile covers about 150,000 clones, with about 85% appearing a single time and 3.1% taken by the ten largest. Specimen: peripheral blood, collected on day 0 of AZD1222 vaccination. The sequence was obtained from an adult in good health.

The CDR3 region is CASSNDREYGYTF. As DNA, the CDR3 is TGTGCCAGCAGTAACGACAGGGAGTATGGCTACACCTTC. This chain joins TRBV2 and TRBJ1-2, with 7 bases that match TRBD1. With V trimmed by 5 bases and J by 5 bases, 5 bases remained unmatched. CDR1 SNHLY and CDR2 FYNNEI come from the germline V gene. The CDR3 covers 13 residues.